The entry below gives a single T cell receptor (beta chain) sequence along with its context. Its antigen is unidentified. This sample is part of a study of T cells in Graves' hyperthyroidism and ophthalmopathy. Overall study findings and caveats: The model's output predicted ophthalmopathy at a median of roughly 6.9 months prior to onset.

The CDR3 contains 18 residues. The germline V gene encodes CDR1 LNHDA and CDR2 SQIVND (reference sequence). The junction had 10 bases not matched to a gene; V was cut back by 3 bases and J by 0 bases. It was RNA transcripts that yielded the amplified TCR beta CDR3 regions. The TCR CDR3 was amplified in a first-round RT-PCR using the HTBI primer set. MiXCR, run by TCRdb on the multiplex PCR reads, gives a single entry per CDR3 protein. The sample contains about 560,000 distinct CDR3 sequences, approximately 15% of which appear only once. J is TRBJ1-5 and V is TRBV19, with TRBD1 matching over 8 bases. The material sequenced was blood. This clonotype was obtained from a woman between 18 and 29 years old with Graves' hyperthyroidism. The CDR3 coding sequence is TGTGCCAGTAGTATTAAGGACAGGGCGAGTTATAGCAATCAGCCCCAGCATTTT. Protein: CASSIKDRASYSNQPQHF.